Each of the 8 T cell receptor beta chains below was sequenced from the same sample in a study of OX40 agonist ivuxolimab in advanced cancers. Assay used: immunoSEQ multiplex PCR; TCRdb lists only in-frame clones, some missing. The sample records roughly 64,000 clones, about 80% being singletons. The sequencing here drew on CD4+ or CD8+ T cells sorted from blood, taken in a trial of the OX40 agonist ivuxolimab. Every receptor here comes from an adult with an advanced solid tumor such as melanoma, head and neck, liver or kidney cancer.

This clone was counted a few times. The chain employs TRBV5-4 and TRBJ2-1, with a weak D call TRBD1 (6 bases). Germline V gene sequence: CDR1 SGHNT, CDR2 YYREEE (reference sequence). V was pared by 1 base and J by 5 bases, with 10 bases between. The CDR3 runs to 14 residues. The DNA of the CDR3 is TGTGCCAGCAGCTTGCCCCGGGACAACAATGAGCAGTTCTTC. Translation: CASSLPRDNNEQFF.

DNA of the CDR3: TGTGCCAGCAGCGGCGGACAGGGGAGGGCCGGGGAGCTGTTTTTT. Translated, it gives CASSGGQGRAGELFF. The genes are TRBV11-3 and TRBJ2-2; 9 positions match TRBD1. Trimming at V came to 5 bases and at J to 6 bases, leaving 7 bases not matched to a gene. Germline values: CDR1 SGHNT, CDR2 YENEEA. The CDR3 sequence is 15 residues long.

This chain uses TRBV4-2 with TRBJ1-2, with D possibly TRBD1 on 6 matching bases. Trimming took 1 base from V and 0 from J, leaving 12 bases between them. The CDR3 has 16 amino acids. CDR1 is LGHNA and CDR2 is YNFKEQ in the germline V gene. The CDR3 nucleotides are TGTGCCAGCAGCCAAGTTCTTCAGGGGCCTAACTATGGCTACACCTTC. Encoded protein: CASSQVLQGPNYGYTF.

This clone appeared once. The chain employs TRBV6-6 and TRBJ2-2; D remains unclear. The CDR3 contains 15 residues. Germline V gene sequence: CDR1 MNHNY, CDR2 SVGAGI (reference sequence). V lost 7 bases and J 2 bases, leaving 14 bases between the germline ends. CDR3 nucleotide sequence: TGTGCCAGCACTGGGCAGATGCTTAACACCGGGGAGCTGTTTTTT. This translates into CASTGQMLNTGELFF.

This clone was counted once. The rearrangement uses TRBV29-1 and TRBJ2-5; the D is unclear. This CDR3 is built from 14 residues. From germline, CDR1 is SQVTM and CDR2 ANQGSEA. The V end was cut by 3 bases, the J end by 7 bases, with 18 bases between. CDR3 protein: CSVDSGNQLGTQYF. CDR3 coding DNA: TGCAGCGTTGATTCGGGCAACCAGCTGGGGACCCAGTACTTC.

This clone was detected a few times. The V call is TRBV7-8, the J call TRBJ2-5; 9 bases match TRBD1. This CDR3 comprises 15 residues. Per the germline V gene, CDR1 is SGHVS and CDR2 is FQNEAQ. The ends lost 3 bases at V and 5 bases at J; junction bases unmatched: 7. The DNA for the CDR3 is TGTGCCAGCAGCTTTTACAGGGGGCGAGTGGAGACCCAGTACTTC. Encoded protein: CASSFYRGRVETQYF.

The chain couples TRBV18 to TRBJ1-1, with D possibly TRBD1 on 5 matching bases. The CDR3 spans 13 residues. The germline V and J ends were trimmed by 2 bases and 7 bases, with 11 bases remaining between them. The germline V gene encodes CDR1 KGHSH and CDR2 LQKENI. CDR3: CASSPGGKDEAFF. In nucleotides, the CDR3 is TGTGCCAGCTCACCAGGGGGAAAGGATGAAGCTTTCTTT.

V and J are TRBV27 and TRBJ2-4; TRBD2 matches 7 bases. V shed 4 bases, J shed 4 bases, and the junction held 10 bases outside the gene matches. In germline, CDR1 is MNHEY, CDR2 SMNVEV (reference sequence). The CDR3 totals 16 residues. CDR3 DNA: TGTGCCAGCAGTTCCCTAGCGGTCTTACCTAAAAACATTCAGTACTTC. Its protein product is CASSSLAVLPKNIQYF.